A single sample gave rise to the 2 T cell receptor beta chains below, sequenced in a study of patients and donors after allogeneic stem cell transplantation. TCRdb re-analysed the RT-PCR reads in MiXCR, keeping a single row per CDR3 protein. The data hold 800,000 to 1,000,000 distinct CDR3 sequences, with approximately 19% observed a single time. Material for sequencing was blood, either unsorted or a sorted T cell fraction (not recorded which). All receptors come from a human donor who was either an allogeneic HSCT recipient or a stem cell or donor lymphocyte infusion donor (not recorded which). It is not recorded whose cells these are; they may come from a transplant donor.

This chain links TRBV5-1 with TRBJ2-2; tentatively, D is TRBD2 (6 bases). Germline lookup yields CDR1 SGHRS and CDR2 YFSETQ. The V end was cut by 4 bases, the J end by 0 bases, with 13 bases between. The CDR3 loop spans 16 amino acids. CDR3 sequence reads: CASSRGTSANTGELFF. CDR3 in DNA: TGCGCCAGCAGCCGCGGGACCAGCGCGAACACCGGGGAGCTGTTTTTT. The variable domain in full, with the rest retrieved from reference TRBV5-1 and TRBJ2-2, is KAGVTQTPRYLIKTRGQQVTLSCSPISGHRSVSWYQQTPGQGLQFLFEYFSETQRNKGNFPGRFSGRQFSNSRSEMNVSTLELGDSALYLCASSRGTSANTGELFFGEGSRLTVL.

The V and J genes are TRBV20-1 and TRBJ2-3; 10 bases are shared with TRBD2. Per germline, CDR1 DFQATT and CDR2 SNEGSKA (reference sequence). The CDR3 is made up of 14 amino acids. V gave up 5 bases and J gave up 4 bases; unmatched junction bases: 6. The chain's CDR3 is CSASIAGGSDTQYF. CDR3 DNA sequence: TGCAGTGCTTCTATAGCGGGAGGCTCAGATACGCAGTATTTT.